The 10 T cell receptor beta chains below come from one sample, sequenced in a study of blood T cell repertoires in COVID-19. Repertoires were generated with immunoSEQ multiplex PCR, while TCRdb's copy carries only in-frame clones and drops some. The sample holds about 160,000 clones, around 90% seen once. Sample: PBMCs or T cells enriched from blood (not recorded which). Receptors originate from a middle-aged woman who had been exposed to COVID-19.

The chain uses TRBV7-9 and TRBJ2-1; 11 positions match TRBD2. There are 16 residues in the CDR3. Germline values: CDR1 SEHNR, CDR2 FQNEAQ (reference sequence). V was clipped by 0 bases and J by 6 bases; unmatched bases: 4. The CDR3 loop is CASSLAASGRSNEQFF. CDR3 in DNA: TGTGCCAGCAGCTTAGCGGCTAGCGGGAGGTCCAATGAGCAGTTCTTC. The full variable domain, with the rest looked up from reference TRBV7-9 and TRBJ2-1, is DTGVSQNPRHKITKRGQNVTFRCDPISEHNRLYWYRQTLGQGPEFLTYFQNEAQLEKSRLLSDRFSAERPKGSFSTLEIQRTEQGDSAMYLCASSLAASGRSNEQFFGPGTRLTVL.

V gene TRBV14 combines with J gene TRBJ1-1; 8 bases are a match to TRBD1. V lost 3 bases and J lost 5; bases outside the gene matches: 2. There are 13 residues in the CDR3. The germline gives CDR1 SGHDN, CDR2 FVKESK. The CDR3 DNA follows: TGTGCCAGCAGCCAGACAGGGGTAACTGAAGCTTTCTTT. As protein: CASSQTGVTEAFF.

This clone was found once. The chain couples TRBV10-3 to TRBJ1-1, with a possible D match to TRBD1 (5 bases). Germline V gene data show CDR1 as ENHRY and CDR2 as SYGVKD. The V end lost 6 bases, the J end lost 1 base, and 12 bases lay between the germline ends. The CDR3 is made up of 14 amino acids. For the CDR3, the DNA is TGTGCCATCAGCCCGGGACTGAGGAACACTGAAGCTTTCTTT. Its translation: CAISPGLRNTEAFF.

The chain recombines TRBV5-1 with TRBJ2-2, with no clear D. V lost 0 bases, J lost 0 bases, and 9 bases lay in between. The CDR3 sequence is 16 residues long. The germline V gene has CDR1 SGHRS and CDR2 YFSETQ. The CDR3 loop reads CASSLGVGPNTGELFF. The CDR3 DNA is TGCGCCAGCAGCTTGGGTGTGGGCCCGAACACCGGGGAGCTGTTTTTT. Drawing the rest from reference TRBV5-1 and TRBJ2-2, the complete variable domain is KAGVTQTPRYLIKTRGQQVTLSCSPISGHRSVSWYQQTPGQGLQFLFEYFSETQRNKGNFPGRFSGRQFSNSRSEMNVSTLELGDSALYLCASSLGVGPNTGELFFGEGSRLTVL.

V is TRBV9 and J is TRBJ1-3; tentatively, D is TRBD1 (6 bases). Trimming shortened V by 3 bases and J by 3 bases, and 13 bases separated the two germline ends. CDR3 length equals 15 residues. From germline, CDR1 is SGDLS and CDR2 YYNGEE. Written as DNA, the CDR3 is TGTGCCAGCAGCGCCCAGACAGGAGATGGAAACACCATATATTTT. Translated: CASSAQTGDGNTIYF.

The sample holds one count of this clone. The gene calls are TRBV7-9 and TRBJ1-2, with 8 nucleotides matching TRBD1. The CDR3 is 17 residues long. The V gene end was trimmed by 5 bases and the J gene end by 2 bases; junction bases not matched to a gene: 13. Per the germline V gene, CDR1 is SEHNR and CDR2 is FQNEAQ (reference sequence). In DNA, the CDR3 is TGTGCCAGCAGCGCCTGGGACAGGTTGGGGCCAAACTATGGCTACACCTTC. Translated: CASSAWDRLGPNYGYTF.

V and J are TRBV10-1 and TRBJ2-7, with 12 bases fitting TRBD2. The CDR3 runs to 13 residues. Looked up from germline, CDR1 is WNHNN and CDR2 is SYGVQD (reference sequence). V shed 4 bases and J 5 bases; nucleotides not matched to a gene: 0. The CDR3 nucleotides read TGCGCCAGCAGTGGACTAGCGGGAGACGAGCAGTACTTC. It codes for CASSGLAGDEQYF.

The chain uses TRBV3-1 (or the pseudogene TRBV3-2) and TRBJ2-7; D is undetermined. The CDR3 is 11 amino acids. With 0 bases removed from V and 6 bases from J, the gap between germline ends came to 3 bases. Germline V gene data show CDR1 as LGHDT and CDR2 as YNNKEL (reference sequence). The CDR3 DNA reads TGTGCCAGCAGCCAAGACCTCGAGCAGTACTTC. It is translated as CASSQDLEQYF.

This chain connects TRBV7-2 to TRBJ2-3; 9 bases map to TRBD1. The CDR3 sequence is 16 residues long. Losses at the gene ends were 7 bases for V and 6 bases for J; bases not matched to a gene: 14. Germline CDR1 SGHTA, CDR2 FQGNSA. CDR3 coding DNA: TGTGCCAGCATTCTTCAACCGGGACAGGGAAGGGATACGCAGTATTTT. This gives the protein CASILQPGQGRDTQYF.

This chain joins TRBV2 and TRBJ2-7; no reliable D call. The germline gives CDR1 SNHLY, CDR2 FYNNEI. The CDR3 spans 13 residues. The V end lost 11 bases, the J end lost 6 bases, and 20 bases lay between the germline ends. CDR3 residues: CAATAVVAVEQYF. The CDR3 region has the DNA TGTGCCGCCACGGCGGTAGTTGCGGTCGAGCAGTACTTC. The variable domain in full, completed from reference TRBV2 and TRBJ2-7, reads EPEVTQTPSHQVTQMGQEVILRCVPISNHLYFYWYRQILGQKVEFLVSFYNNEISEKSEIFDDQFSVERPDGSNFTLKIRSTKLEDSAMYFCAATAVVAVEQYFGPGTRLTVT.